Below are 29 T cell receptor beta chains sequenced from a single sample in a study of blood T cell repertoires in COVID-19. TCRdb's copy holds only in-frame clones and misses some; the assay was immunoSEQ multiplex PCR. The sample holds over 200,000 clones, about 90% seen once. The sequenced sample was peripheral blood. The receptors were sampled from a man aged 35 to 55 with active or convalescent COVID-19.

The chain links TRBV7-8 to TRBJ1-1; TRBD1 matches 7 bases. With V trimmed by 3 bases and J by 6 bases, 7 bases remained unmatched. Germline assignment: CDR1 SGHVS and CDR2 FQNEAQ. The length of the CDR3 is 14 residues. CDR3: CASSFRTGTAEAFF. The CDR3 bases are TGTGCCAGCAGCTTCCGGACAGGCACCGCTGAAGCTTTCTTT.

A single count supports this clone. The rearrangement uses TRBV12-5 and TRBJ2-1; D remains unclear. This CDR3 is 12 amino acids long. Trimming took 6 bases from V and 7 from J, leaving 10 bases between them. Germline V lookup: CDR1 LGHNT, CDR2 FRNRAP. CDR3 region: CASGQFMNEQFF. The CDR3, as DNA: TGTGCTAGTGGCCAGTTTATGAATGAGCAGTTCTTC.

This chain links TRBV9 with TRBJ2-3; 7 bases match TRBD2. The V segment lost 3 bases and the J segment 3 bases; nucleotides outside the gene matches: 10. Germline CDR1 and CDR2: SGDLS and YYNGEE. The CDR3 sequence is 16 residues long. CDR3 nucleotides: TGTGCCAGCAGCGCCCGTGGGGGGGAGGGGACAGATACGCAGTATTTT. It specifies CASSARGGEGTDTQYF.

The chain uses TRBV2 and TRBJ1-5; D is ambiguous. Between the trimmed V and J ends, which lost 7 bases and 6 bases, there was a span of 16 bases. Germline V lookup: CDR1 SNHLY, CDR2 FYNNEI. The CDR3 runs to 14 residues. CDR3 nucleotides: TGTGCCAGCACATGGGAGGGCGCGGGTCAGCCCCAGCATTTT. This translates into CASTWEGAGQPQHF.

The chain links TRBV5-4 to TRBJ1-2; TRBD1 aligns across 7 bases. CDR3 length: 15 amino acids. From germline, CDR1 is SGHNT and CDR2 YYREEE (reference sequence). Losses at the gene ends were 2 bases for V and 2 bases for J; bases not matched to a gene: 6. In nucleotides, the CDR3 is TGTGCCAGCAGCTTAGACAGGGTTTGGAACTATGGCTACACCTTC. Its protein product is CASSLDRVWNYGYTF.

The chain uses TRBV9 and TRBJ2-5; D might be TRBD2 (7 bases). Germline CDR1 reads SGDLS; CDR2 reads YYNGEE. CDR3 length equals 16 residues. V was trimmed by 0 bases and J by 5 bases, leaving 17 bases between them. CDR3 sequence (DNA): TGTGCCAGCAGCGTAGGGCTACTAGGGAGGGGGGAGACCCAGTACTTC. It codes for CASSVGLLGRGETQYF.

The chain recombines TRBV14 with TRBJ2-5; a weak D match, TRBD2 (6 bases). Trimming took off 4 bases at V and 0 bases at J, with 21 bases between the two ends. Germline CDR1 reads SGHDN; CDR2 reads FVKESK. CDR3 size: 18 residues. The CDR3 spells CASSPNEAEGTYQETQYF. The CDR3 nucleotides are TGTGCCAGCAGCCCCAACGAAGCGGAGGGGACGTACCAAGAGACCCAGTACTTC.

The genes are TRBV24-1 and TRBJ2-5, with 8 nucleotides matching TRBD2. The V segment lost 3 bases and the J segment 1 base; nucleotides outside the gene matches: 12. CDR3 length: 18 amino acids. The germline gives CDR1 KGHDR, CDR2 SFDVKD. The CDR3 nucleotides are TGTGCCACCAGTGATAGGGCTAGCGGGTCTATGATCCAAGAGACCCAGTACTTC. The encoded protein is CATSDRASGSMIQETQYF.

The chain recombines TRBV28 with TRBJ1-2, with D uncertain. Between the trimmed V and J ends, which lost 1 base and 4 bases, there was a span of 10 bases. This CDR3 comprises 14 residues. The germline gives CDR1 MDHEN, CDR2 SYDVKM. The CDR3 protein is CASSLYGRGYGYTF. As DNA, the CDR3 is TGTGCCAGCAGTTTATACGGGAGAGGCTATGGCTACACCTTC.

The J gene is TRBJ2-3, the V gene TRBV9, with 7 positions matching TRBD2. The V and J ends lost 0 bases and 2 bases, in that order; junction bases with no gene match: 12. Germline loops: CDR1 SGDLS, CDR2 YYNGEE. The CDR3 is 18 residues long. In DNA, the CDR3 is TGTGCCAGCAGCGTAGACGGGAGGCTACCCGATCCCACAGATACGCAGTATTTT. Translating it yields CASSVDGRLPDPTDTQYF.

The gene calls are TRBV5-4 and TRBJ2-1; a possible D gene is TRBD1 (5 bases). Germline V gene lookup returns CDR1 SGHNT and CDR2 YYREEE (reference sequence). V lost 0 bases to trimming and J lost 2 bases, with 9 bases between them. The CDR3 covers 15 residues. The CDR3 reads CASSLAPGTYNEQFF. CDR3 coding DNA: TGTGCCAGCAGCTTGGCCCCAGGGACCTACAATGAGCAGTTCTTC.

This sequence joins TRBV15 and TRBJ1-4; possible D gene TRBD1, 6 bases. Per germline, CDR1 LNHNV and CDR2 YYDKDF (reference sequence). The CDR3 is 14 residues long. V lost 5 bases and J 7 bases, leaving 14 bases between the germline ends. The CDR3 is CATSSGTIREKLFF. CDR3 nucleotide sequence: TGTGCCACCAGCTCGGGGACAATCCGTGAAAAACTGTTTTTT.

Concerning this clone itself: Other DNA sequences of this sample code for an identical CDR3. This chain connects TRBV5-1 to TRBJ1-2; 8 nucleotides line up with TRBD1. The V gene end was trimmed by 2 bases and the J gene end by 6 bases; junction bases not matched to a gene: 3. The CDR3 sequence is 13 residues long. Germline CDR1 SGHRS, CDR2 YFSETQ. Here the CDR3 DNA reads TGCGCCAGCAGCTTAGGACAGGGTGATGGCTACACCTTC. It codes for CASSLGQGDGYTF.

V is TRBV19 and J is TRBJ1-1; D remains unclear. CDR3 length equals 13 residues. The germline V and J ends were trimmed by 3 bases and 5 bases, with 10 bases remaining between them. Germline V lookup: CDR1 LNHDA, CDR2 SQIVND (reference sequence). The CDR3 DNA reads as TGTGCCAGTAGTATGGTTGGGCAAACTGAAGCTTTCTTT. It is translated as CASSMVGQTEAFF.

The chain uses TRBV6-1 and TRBJ1-4, with TRBD1 identical over 10 bases. Germline assignment: CDR1 MNHNS and CDR2 SASEGT. The CDR3 is 14 amino acids. J gave up 8 bases and V 6 bases, and 6 bases lay outside the gene matches. CDR3 DNA: TGTGCCAGCAGCCAGGGACAGGGGAGGGAAAAACTGTTTTTT. It yields the protein CASSQGQGREKLFF.

The chain carries TRBV5-6 and TRBJ1-2; 9 positions agree with TRBD1. Trimming at V came to 3 bases and at J to 7 bases, leaving 7 bases not matched to a gene. This CDR3 is built from 14 residues. CDR1 is SGHDT, CDR2 YYEEEE, per germline. The CDR3 loop reads CASSSRDRAVGYTF. The CDR3 bases are TGTGCCAGCAGCTCCCGGGACAGGGCGGTTGGCTACACCTTC.

This chain's CDR3 is CASRDRNNQPQHF. For the CDR3, the DNA is TGTGCCAGCAGGGACAGGAACAATCAGCCCCAGCATTTT. This chain uses TRBV28 with TRBJ1-5; 7 nucleotides align to TRBD1. In germline, CDR1 is MDHEN, CDR2 SYDVKM. The trim removed 6 bases at V and 3 bases at J, leaving 2 bases unmatched. The CDR3 extends over 13 amino acids.

This clone was seen just once. The chain employs TRBV28 and TRBJ2-2; a possible D gene is TRBD1 (5 bases). Per germline, CDR1 MDHEN and CDR2 SYDVKM. The CDR3 is made up of 14 amino acids. Between the trimmed V and J ends, which lost 6 bases and 1 base, there was a span of 9 bases. The CDR3 DNA reads as TGTGCCAGCAGAGGGGCTTTGAACACCGGGGAGCTGTTTTTT. Protein product: CASRGALNTGELFF.

The chain carries TRBV7-2 and TRBJ2-7, with a weak D call TRBD2 (6 bases). CDR1 is SGHTA, CDR2 FQGNSA, per germline. This CDR3 is 14 amino acids long. The V and J ends lost 5 bases and 7 bases respectively, with 18 bases between them. The CDR3 nucleotides read TGTGCCAGCAGCGCCCCCCGGGGGAGTAGGGAGCAGTACTTC. It yields the protein CASSAPRGSREQYF.

The chain combines TRBV11-1 with TRBJ1-1, with 8 bases fitting TRBD1. From germline, CDR1 is SGHAT and CDR2 FQDESV (reference sequence). The V and J ends lost 5 bases and 1 base, in that order; junction bases with no gene match: 3. The CDR3 runs to 14 residues. The CDR3 sequence: CASSADRGNTEAFF. The CDR3 DNA sequence: TGTGCCAGCAGCGCAGACAGGGGGAACACTGAAGCTTTCTTT. Variable domain in full (rest from reference TRBV11-1 and TRBJ1-1): EAEVAQSPRYKITEKSQAVAFWCDPISGHATLYWYRQILGQGPELLVQFQDESVVDDSQLPKDRFSAERLKGVDSTLKIQPAELGDSAMYLCASSADRGNTEAFFGQGTRLTVV.

The V call is TRBV24-1, the J call TRBJ2-2; possibly TRBD2 for D (6 bases). CDR3 length equals 14 residues. The germline CDR1 and CDR2 sequences are KGHDR and SFDVKD. Trimming took off 9 bases at V and 0 bases at J, with 10 bases between the two ends. DNA of the CDR3: TGTGCCACCCGGGCGGGGACGAACACCGGGGAGCTGTTTTTT. Translated: CATRAGTNTGELFF.

The chain joins TRBV24-1 to TRBJ2-7, with D possibly being TRBD1 (5 bases). The CDR3 length is 14 residues. V was shortened by 1 base and J by 1 base, with 7 bases between the two germline ends. CDR1 and CDR2 (germline): KGHDR, SFDVKD. The CDR3, as DNA: TGTGCCACCAGTGATTTTACAGGTTCCTACGAGCAGTACTTC. This gives the protein CATSDFTGSYEQYF.

This chain joins TRBV7-3 and TRBJ2-3; tentatively, D is TRBD2 (6 bases). The V end lost 6 bases, the J end lost 0 bases, and 22 bases lay between the germline ends. CDR3 length equals 18 residues. Germline assignment: CDR1 SGHTA and CDR2 FQGTGA. The CDR3 DNA follows: TGTGCCAGCAGACCTACCGGGAGCAATCTTACTAGCACAGATACGCAGTATTTT. Translating it yields CASRPTGSNLTSTDTQYF.

The chain recombines TRBV5-1 with TRBJ1-1; TRBD1 matches 7 bases. Germline CDR1 and CDR2: SGHRS and YFSETQ. The junction had 8 bases not matched to a gene; V was cut back by 4 bases and J by 5 bases. The CDR3 sequence is 14 residues long. The CDR3 nucleotides are TGCGCCAGCAGCGTAGGGGGCGCAGGGACTGAAGCTTTCTTT. As protein: CASSVGGAGTEAFF.

The J gene is TRBJ2-2, the V gene TRBV18, with TRBD1 matching 7 bases. Germline V CDR1 and CDR2: KGHSH, LQKENI. CDR3 length equals 15 residues. V gave up 6 bases and J gave up 1 base; unmatched junction bases: 5. The CDR3 loop reads CASSPRTGNTGELFF. DNA of the CDR3: TGTGCCAGCTCGCCGCGGACAGGGAACACCGGGGAGCTGTTTTTT.

The chain's CDR3 is CASSLEQSSYNEQFF. In nucleotides, the CDR3 is TGTGCCAGCAGCTTGGAACAGAGCTCCTACAATGAGCAGTTCTTC. The chain is built from TRBV5-6 and TRBJ2-1; D gene ambiguous. V was trimmed by 0 bases and J by 0 bases, leaving 7 bases between them. Germline assignment: CDR1 SGHDT and CDR2 YYEEEE. The CDR3 is made up of 15 amino acids. The full variable domain, completed using reference TRBV5-6 and TRBJ2-1, is DAGVTQSPTHLIKTRGQQVTLRCSPKSGHDTVSWYQQALGQGPQFIFQYYEEEERQRGNFPDRFSGHQFPNYSSELNVNALLLGDSALYLCASSLEQSSYNEQFFGPGTRLTVL.

The chain carries TRBV5-1 and TRBJ2-1; TRBD2 is a possible D gene (5 bases). V was pared by 2 bases and J by 5 bases, with 8 bases between. The CDR3 is 13 residues long. The V gene's germline CDR1 is SGHRS and CDR2 YFSETQ. This CDR3 is CASSFGENNEQFF. The CDR3 region has the DNA TGCGCCAGCAGCTTCGGGGAAAACAATGAGCAGTTCTTC.

V gene TRBV7-2 combines with J gene TRBJ2-7; 8 bases agree with TRBD1. The CDR3 sequence is 14 residues long. V gave up 5 bases and J gave up 3 bases; unmatched junction bases: 6. Germline V gene data show CDR1 as SGHTA and CDR2 as FQGNSA. CDR3: CASSEYRGDYEQYF. CDR3 nucleotides: TGTGCCAGCAGCGAATACAGGGGGGACTACGAGCAGTACTTC.

This chain connects TRBV14 to TRBJ2-6; D possibly corresponds to TRBD2 (7 bases). Germline CDR1 SGHDN, CDR2 FVKESK. The V end lost 1 base, the J end lost 7 bases, and 11 bases lay between the germline ends. The CDR3 has 15 amino acids. The CDR3 sequence is CASSQAGGLANVLTF. The CDR3 region has the DNA TGTGCCAGCAGCCAAGCGGGGGGCTTAGCCAACGTCCTGACTTTC.